These 31 T cell receptor beta chains came from one sample sequenced in a study of vaccination effects on CD4 cells after COVID-19. No antigens are known for them. Following an approximately 10-day culture, CD4+ T cells were purified. PCR confirmed that the person was infected with SARS-CoV-2 between March and December 2020. Either the BNT162b2 or mRNA-1273 vaccine was given to participants in two doses. Libraries were prepared by immunoSEQ multiplex PCR; TCRdb keeps only in-frame clonotypes and omits some of them. This table holds tens of thousands of clones, around 80% found once. The sequences come from CD4+ T cells from PBMCs cultured without peptide, collected after COVID-19 vaccination. The receptors originated from a human donor who had a prior SARS-CoV-2 infection.

The rearrangement links TRBV18 to TRBJ1-2, with a tentative D call TRBD1 (6 bases). Trimming stripped 4 bases from V and 6 bases from J, with 15 bases between. The CDR3 totals 14 residues. Germline V gene lookup returns CDR1 KGHSH and CDR2 LQKENI. In DNA form, the CDR3 reads TGTGCCAGCTCACAAGAAGGGGGGGACGATGGCTACACCTTC. It encodes CASSQEGGDDGYTF. Variable domain in full (rest from reference TRBV18 and TRBJ1-2): NAGVMQNPRHLVRRRGQEARLRCSPMKGHSHVYWYRQLPEEGLKFMVYLQKENIIDESGMPKERFSAEFPKEGPSILRIQQVVRGDSAAYFCASSQEGGDDGYTFGSGTRLTVV.

V gene TRBV2 combines with J gene TRBJ1-2, with D uncertain. The V gene lost 3 bases and the J gene lost 3 bases, with 14 bases spanning the gap. Germline lookup yields CDR1 SNHLY and CDR2 FYNNEI. This CDR3 is 15 amino acids long. Here the CDR3 DNA reads TGTGCCAGCAGTGAGGTACGGTCCTCGGACTATGGCTACACCTTC. As protein: CASSEVRSSDYGYTF.

The chain links TRBV6-5 to TRBJ2-5, with D possibly being TRBD1 (5 bases). CDR3 length: 13 residues. CDR1 is MNHEY and CDR2 is SVGAGI in the germline V gene. Trimming removed 7 bases from V and 5 bases from J, with 14 bases in between. CDR3 sequence (DNA): TGTGCCAGCAAGGCAGGGCCTTACGAGACCCAGTACTTC. Translated: CASKAGPYETQYF.

This clone was counted a single time. V is TRBV4-2 and J is TRBJ2-7; 9 nucleotides match TRBD2. V dropped 1 base and J dropped 2; count of bases not matched to a gene: 9. Germline CDR1 and CDR2: LGHNA and YNFKEQ. The CDR3 is 17 residues long. This chain's CDR3 is CASSQGSVGLAAYEQYF. The CDR3 nucleotides are TGTGCCAGCAGCCAAGGGAGTGTGGGACTAGCAGCCTACGAGCAGTACTTC.

The chain combines TRBV2 with TRBJ2-7; weak D call: TRBD1 (5 bases). Looked up from germline, CDR1 is SNHLY and CDR2 is FYNNEI. This CDR3 spans 10 amino acids. The V and J ends lost 4 bases and 12 bases respectively, with 10 bases between them. The CDR3 here is CASSARGMYF. In nucleotides, the CDR3 is TGTGCCAGCAGTGCAAGGGGAATGTACTTC. The full variable domain, its missing parts supplied by reference TRBV2 and TRBJ2-7, is EPEVTQTPSHQVTQMGQEVILRCVPISNHLYFYWYRQILGQKVEFLVSFYNNEISEKSEIFDDQFSVERPDGSNFTLKIRSTKLEDSAMYFCASSARGMYFGPGTRLTVT.

This chain uses TRBV19 with TRBJ1-2, with 9 bases matching TRBD1. This CDR3 has 14 residues. After removal of 4 bases from V and 8 bases from J, the junction contained 8 bases not matched to a gene. Germline CDR1 is LNHDA and CDR2 is SQIVND (reference sequence). The CDR3 reads CASSTIRTGVGYTF. Here the CDR3 DNA reads TGTGCCAGTAGTACCATCCGGACAGGGGTCGGCTACACCTTC.

The rearrangement links TRBV5-1 to TRBJ2-2, with D perhaps assigned TRBD1 or TRBD2 (6 bases each). Trimming shortened V by 4 bases and J by 0 bases, and 16 bases separated the two germline ends. CDR1 is SGHRS, CDR2 YFSETQ, per germline. The CDR3 is 17 residues long. CDR3 sequence: CASSPPGGGPNTGELFF. The CDR3 DNA reads as TGCGCCAGCAGCCCCCCAGGAGGGGGACCGAACACCGGGGAGCTGTTTTTT.

The table lists this clone with a few counts. The CDR3 coding sequence is TGTGCCAGCAGCTTTCGGGGCGGGAGTACGAGTGAGCAGTACTTC. Protein product: CASSFRGGSTSEQYF. The chain has TRBV5-4 and TRBJ2-7, with 7 bases identical to TRBD2. The CDR3 totals 15 residues. CDR1 and CDR2 from the germline V gene are SGHNT and YYREEE (reference sequence). J gave up 7 bases and V 2 bases, and 12 bases lay outside the gene matches.

The chain couples TRBV2 to TRBJ2-2, with unresolved D. V was cut by 2 bases and J by 6 bases, with 7 bases left in between. There are 13 residues in the CDR3. Germline CDR1 reads SNHLY; CDR2 reads FYNNEI. The CDR3 loop is CASSELLPGELFF. As DNA, the CDR3 is TGTGCCAGCAGTGAACTCCTTCCCGGGGAGCTGTTTTTT.

This clone has a single count. The genes are TRBV18 and TRBJ1-1; a weak D match, TRBD1 (5 bases). The V end was cut by 1 base, the J end by 8 bases, with 11 bases between. Germline V lookup: CDR1 KGHSH, CDR2 LQKENI. The length of the CDR3 is 13 residues. CDR3 loop: CASSPQGVQEAFF. Here the CDR3 DNA reads TGTGCCAGCTCACCACAAGGGGTCCAGGAAGCTTTCTTT.

The chain has TRBV10-3 and TRBJ2-7, with a tentative D call TRBD1 (7 bases). CDR3 size: 17 residues. V was shortened by 0 bases and J by 7 bases, with 22 bases between the two germline ends. From germline, CDR1 is ENHRY and CDR2 SYGVKD. The CDR3 nucleotides read TGTGCCATCAGTGAGTCTGGGCGGGGACAGTCTCTACGAGAGCAGTACTTC. Translated, it gives CAISESGRGQSLREQYF.

V is TRBV29-1 and J is TRBJ1-6, with TRBD1 identical over 7 bases. The germline gives CDR1 SQVTM, CDR2 ANQGSEA. The CDR3 is made up of 13 amino acids. V was clipped by 4 bases and J by 9 bases; unmatched bases: 6. The CDR3 protein is CSVATGPVSPLHF. The CDR3 region has the DNA TGCAGCGTTGCGACAGGGCCTGTTTCACCCCTCCACTTT.

The rearrangement uses TRBV5-1 and TRBJ2-1; D is possibly TRBD2 (6 bases). Trimming stripped 0 bases from V and 4 bases from J, with 17 bases between. Germline loops: CDR1 SGHRS, CDR2 YFSETQ. This CDR3 is 17 amino acids long. CDR3 residues: CASSLESGEKGYNEQFF. CDR3 in DNA: TGCGCCAGCAGCTTGGAATCGGGGGAGAAAGGTTACAATGAGCAGTTCTTC.

The chain joins TRBV12-5 to TRBJ2-7; D not resolved. CDR3 size: 15 residues. Germline assignment: CDR1 LGHNT and CDR2 FRNRAP. V lost 0 bases and J 2 bases, leaving 11 bases between the germline ends. In DNA form, the CDR3 reads TGTGCTAGTGGTTTGGTGAGAATCACCGCCTACGAGCAGTACTTC. It is translated as CASGLVRITAYEQYF.

The chain links TRBV30 to TRBJ2-7; maybe TRBD1 (5 bases). V lost 3 bases and J 3 bases, leaving 15 bases between the germline ends. Germline loops: CDR1 GTSNPN, CDR2 SVGIG (reference sequence). The CDR3 is 14 residues long. As DNA, the CDR3 is TGTGCCTGGAGAAGGGTGGACAAGAGCTACGAGCAGTACTTC. It yields the protein CAWRRVDKSYEQYF.

The rearrangement joins TRBV11-2 to TRBJ2-7, with 8 bases aligning to TRBD2. From germline, CDR1 is SGHAT and CDR2 FQNNGV. The CDR3 loop spans 14 amino acids. V was clipped by 5 bases and J by 0 bases; unmatched bases: 3. The CDR3, as DNA: TGTGCCAGCAGCAAAAGCGGGAGCTCCTACGAGCAGTACTTC. It is translated as CASSKSGSSYEQYF.

The chain is built from TRBV5-1 and TRBJ2-2; a possible D gene is TRBD1 (6 bases). The CDR3 runs to 15 residues. CDR1 SGHRS and CDR2 YFSETQ come from the germline V gene. Trimming left V 1 base short and J 4 bases short, with 11 bases between. DNA for the CDR3: TGCGCCAGCAGCTTGACAACAGGGTTCACCGGGGAGCTGTTTTTT. It specifies CASSLTTGFTGELFF. Based on the CDR3 plus reference TRBV5-1 and TRBJ2-2, the full variable domain is KAGVTQTPRYLIKTRGQQVTLSCSPISGHRSVSWYQQTPGQGLQFLFEYFSETQRNKGNFPGRFSGRQFSNSRSEMNVSTLELGDSALYLCASSLTTGFTGELFFGEGSRLTVL.

V and J are TRBV19 and TRBJ1-5; maybe TRBD1 (5 bases). CDR1 is LNHDA and CDR2 is SQIVND in the germline V gene (reference sequence). V was cut by 0 bases and J by 5 bases, with 11 bases left in between. The CDR3 consists of 15 residues. The CDR3 spells CASSIDGGADQPQHF. The DNA for the CDR3 is TGTGCCAGTAGTATAGATGGAGGGGCCGATCAGCCCCAGCATTTT.

J is TRBJ1-2 and V is TRBV7-2; 7 bases are a match to TRBD1. This CDR3 spans 12 amino acids. Germline CDR1 reads SGHTA; CDR2 reads FQGNSA. CDR3 DNA: TGTGCAGGACAGGAAGGGAACTATGGCTACACCTTC. This codes for CAGQEGNYGYTF.

This chain joins TRBV9 and TRBJ2-5, with a weak D call TRBD2 (5 bases). V shed 4 bases and J shed 4 bases, with 14 bases lying between them. This CDR3 contains 14 residues. CDR1 is SGDLS and CDR2 is YYNGEE in the germline V gene. Written as DNA, the CDR3 is TGTGCCAGCAGCAACGCCGCGGGTGGAGAGACCCAGTACTTC. Translating gives CASSNAAGGETQYF.

The CDR3 here is CAISEPLGGVGSPLHF. In DNA form, the CDR3 reads TGTGCCATCAGTGAGCCGCTGGGGGGAGTGGGGTCACCCCTCCACTTT. V is TRBV10-3 and J is TRBJ1-6; a weak D match, TRBD1 (5 bases). From germline, CDR1 is ENHRY and CDR2 SYGVKD. V gave up 2 bases and J gave up 10 bases, with 18 bases separating them. CDR3 length: 16 residues.

The V call is TRBV5-4, the J call TRBJ2-1; 7 nucleotides align to TRBD2. Germline V gene sequence: CDR1 SGHNT, CDR2 YYREEE (reference sequence). This CDR3 region has 16 residues. V gave up 2 bases and J gave up 3 bases; unmatched junction bases: 8. In DNA, the CDR3 is TGTGCCAGCAGCTTAAGATCGGGGGGAAACTACAATGAGCAGTTCTTC. Translated: CASSLRSGGNYNEQFF.

The chain joins TRBV7-9 to TRBJ2-3; D is unclear. The V and J ends lost 5 bases and 5 bases respectively, with 11 bases between them. CDR1 and CDR2 (germline): SEHNR, FQNEAQ (reference sequence). The CDR3 runs to 13 residues. In DNA, the CDR3 is TGTGCCAGCAGCGCCCGACTTATAGATACGCAGTATTTT. Its translation is CASSARLIDTQYF.

The chain carries TRBV6-4 and TRBJ1-1; the match to TRBD1 covers 7 bases. The CDR3 covers 14 residues. J was trimmed by 3 bases and V by 6 bases; bases with no gene match: 7. Looked up from germline, CDR1 is MRHNA and CDR2 is SNTAGT. For the CDR3, the DNA is TGTGCCAGCAGATTCAGGGGGATGGACACTGAAGCTTTCTTT. This encodes CASRFRGMDTEAFF.

V is TRBV3-1 (or the pseudogene TRBV3-2) and J is TRBJ1-1; D remains unclear. Germline CDR1 and CDR2: LGHDT and YNNKEL (reference sequence). CDR3 length: 13 amino acids. The V end was cut by 7 bases, the J end by 8 bases, with 17 bases between. Here the CDR3 reads CASIEHERREAFF. The CDR3 DNA reads TGTGCCAGCATCGAACATGAGAGAAGAGAAGCTTTCTTT.

The chain joins TRBV7-2 to TRBJ2-7; D gene unclear. This CDR3 region has 15 residues. Germline CDR1 is SGHTA and CDR2 is FQGNSA. V was pared by 1 base and J by 2 bases, with 12 bases between. The CDR3, as DNA: TGTGCCAGCAGCTTAGGGGTCCTAAGTCCCTACGAGCAGTACTTC. Its translation is CASSLGVLSPYEQYF.

In DNA form, the CDR3 reads TGCGCCAGCAGGCGGGACAGTTCAGCCGAAAAACTGTTTTTT. Protein product: CASRRDSSAEKLFF. V usage is TRBV5-1 and J usage is TRBJ1-4, with TRBD1 matching 7 bases. Germline V lookup: CDR1 SGHRS, CDR2 YFSETQ. Trimming at V came to 5 bases and at J to 8 bases, leaving 9 bases not matched to a gene. This CDR3 contains 14 residues.

This rearrangement joins TRBV28 to TRBJ2-1, with 10 bases fitting TRBD1. CDR1 and CDR2 from the germline V gene are MDHEN and SYDVKM. The CDR3 totals 14 residues. With V trimmed by 6 bases and J by 9 bases, 8 bases remained unmatched. This CDR3 is CASRGDRGFGEQFF. The CDR3, as DNA: TGTGCCAGCAGAGGGGACAGGGGTTTTGGTGAGCAGTTCTTC.

The V gene is TRBV5-4, the J gene TRBJ1-1; D is unclear. CDR1 is SGHNT and CDR2 is YYREEE in the germline V gene (reference sequence). The CDR3 runs 17 residues. Deletions cut 0 bases from V and 0 bases from J, with 15 bases between. Here the CDR3 reads CASSLGGTVSVNTEAFF. The CDR3 DNA is TGTGCCAGCAGCTTGGGTGGTACAGTTTCGGTGAACACTGAAGCTTTCTTT.

The chain recombines TRBV5-4 with TRBJ2-3, with D perhaps matching TRBD1 or TRBD2 (6 bases each). The CDR3 length is 14 residues. V gave up 9 bases and J gave up 0 bases, with 14 bases separating them. The V gene's germline CDR1 is SGHNT and CDR2 YYREEE (reference sequence). The CDR3 region has the DNA TGTGCCATCGGGGGCGGCCCGAGCACAGATACGCAGTATTTT. Its protein is CAIGGGPSTDTQYF.

This clone has a single count. The chain joins TRBV6-1 to TRBJ1-2, with 8 bases lining up with TRBD1. This CDR3 region has 15 residues. The V gene's germline CDR1 is MNHNS and CDR2 SASEGT. After removal of 2 bases from V and 6 bases from J, the junction contained 8 bases not matched to a gene. DNA for the CDR3: TGTGCCAGCAGTGAAACCGGACAGGGAGGAGATGGCTACACCTTC. The encoded protein is CASSETGQGGDGYTF.